This T cell receptor (beta chain) emerged from a study of T cells after yellow fever vaccination. Turning to the study itself: Fractions low in cell number were prepared with SMART-Seq v4 Ultra Low Input. General observations from the study: Shared CD4/CD8 clonotypes were a small share, likely from convergent recombination. Clones that expanded after primary vaccination mostly reappeared after the booster (roughly 97% CD4, 75% to 90% CD8).

This clonotype was seen more than once but under ten times. The antigen remains unidentified. 5'RACE template switching generated TCR cDNA, adding a universal primer site and UMIs. A single record per CDR3 protein comes from TCRdb applying MiXCR to the 5' RACE reads. This table holds some 350,000 distinct CDR3 sequences, 4% found once. The V gene's germline CDR1 is SGHDN and CDR2 FVKESK. Trimming took off 3 bases at V and 9 bases at J, with 11 bases between the two ends. This CDR3 region has 12 residues. V gene TRBV14 combines with J gene TRBJ1-1; D remains ambiguous. The material was PBMCs, obtained 5 days after the yellow fever booster vaccination. This TCR came from a man younger than 35 who received the YFV17D yellow fever vaccine. Here the CDR3 DNA reads TGTGCCAGCAGCCACCGGTGGGCTAAAGCTTTCTTT. This translates into CASSHRWAKAFF.